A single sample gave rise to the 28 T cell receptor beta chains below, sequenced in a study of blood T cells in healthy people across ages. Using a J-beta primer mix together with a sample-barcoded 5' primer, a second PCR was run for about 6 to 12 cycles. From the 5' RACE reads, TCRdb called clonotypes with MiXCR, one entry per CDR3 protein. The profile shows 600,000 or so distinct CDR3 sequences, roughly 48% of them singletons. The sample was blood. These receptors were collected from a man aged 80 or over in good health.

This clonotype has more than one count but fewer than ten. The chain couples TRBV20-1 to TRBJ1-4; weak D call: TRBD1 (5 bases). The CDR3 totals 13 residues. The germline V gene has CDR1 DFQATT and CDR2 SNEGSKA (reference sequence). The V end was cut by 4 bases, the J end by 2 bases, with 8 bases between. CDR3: CSAKGTTNEKLFF. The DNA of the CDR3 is TGCAGTGCTAAAGGGACCACTAATGAAAAACTGTTTTTT.

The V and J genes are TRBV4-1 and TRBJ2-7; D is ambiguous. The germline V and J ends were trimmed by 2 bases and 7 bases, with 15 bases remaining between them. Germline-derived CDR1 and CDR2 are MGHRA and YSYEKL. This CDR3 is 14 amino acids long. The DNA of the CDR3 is TGCGCCAGCAGCCAATATGTCAGAGGCAGTGAGCAGTACTTC. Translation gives CASSQYVRGSEQYF.

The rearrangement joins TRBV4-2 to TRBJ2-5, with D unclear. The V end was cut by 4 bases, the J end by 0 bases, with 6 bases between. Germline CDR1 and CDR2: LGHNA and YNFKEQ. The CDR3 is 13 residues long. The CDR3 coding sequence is TGTGCCAGCAGCCCCAGTGACCAAGAGACCCAGTACTTC. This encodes CASSPSDQETQYF.

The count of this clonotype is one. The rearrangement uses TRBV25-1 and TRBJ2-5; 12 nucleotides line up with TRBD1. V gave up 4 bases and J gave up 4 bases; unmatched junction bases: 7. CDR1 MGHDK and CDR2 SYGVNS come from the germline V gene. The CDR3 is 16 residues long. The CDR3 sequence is CASSGRDRGLRETQYF. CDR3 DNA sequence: TGTGCCAGCAGTGGCCGGGACAGGGGGCTTAGAGAGACCCAGTACTTC.

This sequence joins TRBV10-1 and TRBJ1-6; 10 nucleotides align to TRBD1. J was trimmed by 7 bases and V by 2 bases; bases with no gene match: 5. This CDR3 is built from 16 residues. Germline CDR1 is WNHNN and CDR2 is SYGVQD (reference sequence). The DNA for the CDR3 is TGCGCCAGCAGTGAGGACAGGGGGCTTCGGAATTCACCCCTCCACTTT. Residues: CASSEDRGLRNSPLHF.

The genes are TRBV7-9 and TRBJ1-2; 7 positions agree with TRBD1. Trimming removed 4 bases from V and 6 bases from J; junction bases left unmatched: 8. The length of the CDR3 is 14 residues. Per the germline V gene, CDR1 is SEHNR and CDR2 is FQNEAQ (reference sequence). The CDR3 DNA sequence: TGTGCCAGCAGCTCCACGACAGGGATAGATGGCTACACCTTC. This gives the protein CASSSTTGIDGYTF.

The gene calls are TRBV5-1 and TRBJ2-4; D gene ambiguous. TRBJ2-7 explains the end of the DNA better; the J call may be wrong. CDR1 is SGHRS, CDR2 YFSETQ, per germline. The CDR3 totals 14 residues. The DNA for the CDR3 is TGCGCCAGCAGCACTATGACTGGCCCCTACGAGCAGTACTTC. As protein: CASSTMTGPYEQYF.

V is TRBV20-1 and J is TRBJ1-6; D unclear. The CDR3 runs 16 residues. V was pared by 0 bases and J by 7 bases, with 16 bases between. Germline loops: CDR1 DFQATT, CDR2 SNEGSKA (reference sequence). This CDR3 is CSARDDPTVGNSPLHF. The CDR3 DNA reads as TGCAGTGCTAGAGATGACCCCACGGTGGGAAATTCACCCCTCCACTTT.

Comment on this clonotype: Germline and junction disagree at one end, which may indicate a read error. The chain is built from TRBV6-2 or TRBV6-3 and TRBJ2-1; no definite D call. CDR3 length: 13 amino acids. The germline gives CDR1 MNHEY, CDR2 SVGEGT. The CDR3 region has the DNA TGTGCCAGCGGTGAGACCTCCTACGATGAGCAGTTCTTC. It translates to CASGETSYDEQFF.

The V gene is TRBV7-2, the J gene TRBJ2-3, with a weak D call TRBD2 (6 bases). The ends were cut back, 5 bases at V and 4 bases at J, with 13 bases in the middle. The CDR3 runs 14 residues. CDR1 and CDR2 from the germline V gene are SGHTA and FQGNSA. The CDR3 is CASSKLASSDTQYF. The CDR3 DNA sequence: TGTGCCAGCAGCAAACTAGCCTCTTCAGATACGCAGTATTTT.

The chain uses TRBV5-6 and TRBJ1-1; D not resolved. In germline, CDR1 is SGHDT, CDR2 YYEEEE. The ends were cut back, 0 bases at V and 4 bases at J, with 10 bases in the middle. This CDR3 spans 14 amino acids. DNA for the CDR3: TGTGCCAGCAGCTTGGGCTGGGGTAGCACTGAAGCTTTCTTT. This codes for CASSLGWGSTEAFF.

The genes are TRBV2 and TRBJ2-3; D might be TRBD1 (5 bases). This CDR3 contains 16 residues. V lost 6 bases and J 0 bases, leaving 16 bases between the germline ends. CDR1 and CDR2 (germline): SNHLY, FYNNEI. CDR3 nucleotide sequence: TGTGCCAGCAGGGTTGGGGCAGCTCCTAGCACAGATACGCAGTATTTT. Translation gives CASRVGAAPSTDTQYF.

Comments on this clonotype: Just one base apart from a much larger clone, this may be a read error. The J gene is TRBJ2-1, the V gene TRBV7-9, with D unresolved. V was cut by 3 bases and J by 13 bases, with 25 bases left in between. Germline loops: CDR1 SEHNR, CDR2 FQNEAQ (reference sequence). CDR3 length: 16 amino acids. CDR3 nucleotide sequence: TGTGCCAGCAGCTTGGGGTCTGGAGCCGGAAAAGAGACCCAGTTCTTC. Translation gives CASSLGSGAGKETQFF.

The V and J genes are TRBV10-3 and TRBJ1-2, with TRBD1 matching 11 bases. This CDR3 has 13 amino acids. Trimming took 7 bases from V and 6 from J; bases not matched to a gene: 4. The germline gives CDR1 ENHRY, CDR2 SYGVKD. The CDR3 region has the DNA TGTGCCATCAATGGACAGGGGGCGGATGGCTACACCTTC. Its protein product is CAINGQGADGYTF.

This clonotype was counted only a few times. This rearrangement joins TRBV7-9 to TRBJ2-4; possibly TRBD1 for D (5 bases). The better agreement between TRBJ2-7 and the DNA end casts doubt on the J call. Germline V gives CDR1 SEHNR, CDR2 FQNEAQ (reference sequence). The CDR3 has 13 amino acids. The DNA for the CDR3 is TGTGCCAGCAGCCGTCCAGGGCAATACGAGCAGTACTTC. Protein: CASSRPGQYEQYF.

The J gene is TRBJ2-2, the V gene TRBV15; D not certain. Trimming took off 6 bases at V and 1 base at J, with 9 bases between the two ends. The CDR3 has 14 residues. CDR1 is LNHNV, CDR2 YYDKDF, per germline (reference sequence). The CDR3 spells CATRLSGNTGELFF. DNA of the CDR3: TGTGCCACCAGGTTGTCAGGGAACACCGGGGAGCTGTTTTTT.

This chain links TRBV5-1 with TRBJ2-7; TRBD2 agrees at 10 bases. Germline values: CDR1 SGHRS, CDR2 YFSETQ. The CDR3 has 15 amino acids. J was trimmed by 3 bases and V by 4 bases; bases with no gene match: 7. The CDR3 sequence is CASSVTSGAYYEQYF. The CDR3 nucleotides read TGCGCCAGCAGCGTTACTAGCGGGGCCTACTACGAGCAGTACTTC.

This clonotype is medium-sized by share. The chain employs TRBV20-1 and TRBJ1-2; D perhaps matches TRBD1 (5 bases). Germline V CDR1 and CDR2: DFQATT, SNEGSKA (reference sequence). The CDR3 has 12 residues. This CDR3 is CLPARESYGYTF. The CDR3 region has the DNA TGCCTCCCCGCCAGGGAATCCTATGGCTACACCTTC.

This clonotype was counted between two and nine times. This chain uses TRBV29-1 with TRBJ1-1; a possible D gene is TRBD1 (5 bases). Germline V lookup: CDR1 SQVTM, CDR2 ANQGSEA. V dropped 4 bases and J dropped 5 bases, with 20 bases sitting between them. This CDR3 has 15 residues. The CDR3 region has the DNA TGCAGCGTTGGGGGTCTGGGTGGGGCGATGACTGAAGCTTTCTTT. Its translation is CSVGGLGGAMTEAFF.

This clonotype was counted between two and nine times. The CDR3 loop reads CASSYDRVAYNEQFF. The CDR3 nucleotides read TGTGCCAGCAGTTACGACAGGGTGGCCTACAATGAGCAGTTCTTC. V usage is TRBV6-2 or TRBV6-3 and J usage is TRBJ2-1, with 7 nucleotides matching TRBD1. Germline V lookup: CDR1 MNHEY, CDR2 SVGEGT. The CDR3 is 15 residues long. V was pared by 2 bases and J by 2 bases, with 3 bases of the junction left unmatched.

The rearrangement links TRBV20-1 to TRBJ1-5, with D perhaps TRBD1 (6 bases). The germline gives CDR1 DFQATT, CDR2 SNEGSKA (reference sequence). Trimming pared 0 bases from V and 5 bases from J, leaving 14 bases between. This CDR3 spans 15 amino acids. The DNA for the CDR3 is TGCAGTGCTAGAGATCCGGGGGCCGATTATCAGCCCCAGCATTTT. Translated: CSARDPGADYQPQHF.

In nucleotides, the CDR3 is TGTGCCAGCAGTACGGGACAGAGCGTATTGACCAAAAACATTCAGTACTTC. Protein product: CASSTGQSVLTKNIQYF. V usage is TRBV27 and J usage is TRBJ2-4; 7 nucleotides match TRBD1. V was clipped by 5 bases and J by 2 bases; unmatched bases: 12. This CDR3 spans 17 amino acids. The V gene's germline CDR1 is MNHEY and CDR2 SMNVEV (reference sequence).

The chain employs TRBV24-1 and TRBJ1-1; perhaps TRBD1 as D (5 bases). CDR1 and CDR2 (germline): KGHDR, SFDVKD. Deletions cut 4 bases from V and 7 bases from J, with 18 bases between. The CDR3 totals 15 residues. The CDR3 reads CATSDLTSPGHEAFF. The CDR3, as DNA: TGTGCCACCAGTGACCTGACATCCCCCGGACATGAAGCTTTCTTT.

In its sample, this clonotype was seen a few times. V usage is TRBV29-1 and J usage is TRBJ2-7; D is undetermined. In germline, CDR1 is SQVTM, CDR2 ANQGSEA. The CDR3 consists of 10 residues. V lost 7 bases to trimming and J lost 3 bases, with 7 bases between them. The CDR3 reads CSGIFYEQYF. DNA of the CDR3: TGCAGCGGGATCTTCTACGAGCAGTACTTC.

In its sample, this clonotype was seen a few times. In DNA form, the CDR3 reads TGTGCCAGCTCACCACCCACTAGCGGGAGGATAGATACGCAGTATTTT. Its translation: CASSPPTSGRIDTQYF. This chain links TRBV18 with TRBJ2-3; 12 bases are shared with TRBD2. The length of the CDR3 is 16 residues. The V segment lost 0 bases and the J segment 5 bases; nucleotides outside the gene matches: 3. Germline V gives CDR1 KGHSH, CDR2 LQKENI.

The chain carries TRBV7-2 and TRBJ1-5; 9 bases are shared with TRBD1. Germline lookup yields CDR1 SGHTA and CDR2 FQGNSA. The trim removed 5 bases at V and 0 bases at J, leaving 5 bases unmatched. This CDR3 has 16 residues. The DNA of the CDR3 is TGTGCCAGCAGCCCGAGACAGGGGGGTAGCAATCAGCCCCAGCATTTT. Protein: CASSPRQGGSNQPQHF.

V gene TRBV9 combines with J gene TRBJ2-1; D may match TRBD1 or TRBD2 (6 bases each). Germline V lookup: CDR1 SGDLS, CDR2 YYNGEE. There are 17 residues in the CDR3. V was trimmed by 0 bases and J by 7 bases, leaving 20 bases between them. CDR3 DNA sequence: TGTGCCAGCAGCGTAGAGGGTGGGACTGAGGGGACAAATGAGCAGTTCTTC. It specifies CASSVEGGTEGTNEQFF. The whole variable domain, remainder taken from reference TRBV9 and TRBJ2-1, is DSGVTQTPKHLITATGQRVTLRCSPRSGDLSVYWYQQSLDQGLQFLIQYYNGEERAKGNILERFSAQQFPDLHSELNLSSLELGDSALYFCASSVEGGTEGTNEQFFGPGTRLTVL.

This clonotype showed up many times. The CDR3 DNA follows: TGCAGTGGGACGGATAGCAATCAGCCCCAGCATTTT. Protein: CSGTDSNQPQHF. V is TRBV20-1 and J is TRBJ1-5; D is ambiguous. The germline CDR1 and CDR2 sequences are DFQATT and SNEGSKA (reference sequence). CDR3 length equals 12 residues. With 7 bases removed from V and 0 bases from J, the gap between germline ends came to 7 bases.